One sample yielded the 4 T cell receptor beta chains listed below, sequenced in a study of cytomegalovirus exposure and HLA in healthy donors. It was with 60 Vbeta and 13 Jbeta primers that the PCR ran. Sequencing used immunoSEQ multiplex PCR; TCRdb keeps in-frame clones, though not all of them. Of around 120,000 clones detected, 70% to 80% appear once; the ten largest clones hold more than 3%. The sample was PBMCs. The receptors here all came from a man aged 25-40 years in good health and CMV-seronegative.

The V gene is TRBV6-1, the J gene TRBJ2-1; D is possibly TRBD1 (6 bases). V gave up 6 bases and J gave up 4 bases, with 10 bases separating them. Germline values: CDR1 MNHNS, CDR2 SASEGT. This CDR3 has 13 amino acids. The CDR3 is CASSMTGYNEQFF. The CDR3 DNA reads as TGTGCCAGCAGCATGACAGGATACAATGAGCAGTTCTTC.

The V and J genes are TRBV10-3 and TRBJ2-7; 7 bases fit TRBD1. The V gene's germline CDR1 is ENHRY and CDR2 SYGVKD. V gave up 10 bases and J gave up 4 bases; unmatched junction bases: 4. This CDR3 region has 11 residues. The CDR3 DNA sequence: TGTGCCAGCCGGGACAGTTACGAGCAGTACTTC. Its protein is CASRDSYEQYF.

This clone was counted a few times. The sample has other DNA sequences that encode this CDR3 too. The chain is built from TRBV5-1 and TRBJ2-7; D possibly corresponds to TRBD1 (6 bases). Trimming stripped 3 bases from V and 2 bases from J, with 9 bases between. Germline CDR1 and CDR2: SGHRS and YFSETQ. CDR3 length: 13 amino acids. This CDR3 is CASSWDKAYEQYF. CDR3 in DNA: TGCGCCAGCAGCTGGGACAAAGCCTACGAGCAGTACTTC.

CDR3 bases: TGTGCCAGCAGCGTAGAACCCCTCTACGAGCAGTACTTC. It specifies CASSVEPLYEQYF. The V gene is TRBV9, the J gene TRBJ2-5; unclear D gene. Matching the DNA end better, TRBJ2-7 makes the J call doubtful. Germline V gene sequence: CDR1 SGDLS, CDR2 YYNGEE. The CDR3 has 13 amino acids.